The following is a T cell receptor beta chain sequence with its context. Its target is unknown. This entry is derived from a study of T cells in Graves' hyperthyroidism and ophthalmopathy. Findings and caveats of the study: Peripheral blood also featured most of the thyroid clonotypes expanded above 0.001.

Unmatched junction bases numbered 3, after V lost 5 bases and J lost 0 bases. CDR1 and CDR2 from the germline V gene are SNHLY and FYNNEI. The CDR3 length is 17 residues. The diagnoses drew upon clinical symptoms, serum thyroxine and TRAb, thyroid ultrasound and orbital computed tomography. Amplification of TCR beta CDR3 regions was performed using RNA transcripts as template. Using the HTBI primer set, a first-round RT-PCR was run on the TCR CDR3. TCRdb reanalysed the multiplex PCR reads using MiXCR and keeps one entry per CDR3 protein. The data show over 500,000 distinct CDR3 sequences, with 46% seen just once and about 40% held by the top ten.

Specimen: peripheral blood or thyroid tissue (not recorded which). This TCR derives from an adult woman with Graves' disease, either hyperthyroidism or ophthalmopathy (not recorded which). J is TRBJ2-6 and V is TRBV2, with 11 bases lining up with TRBD1. The CDR3 here is CASSQGTGGSGANVLTF. CDR3 coding DNA: TGTGCCAGCAGTCAGGGGACAGGGGGCTCTGGGGCCAACGTCCTGACTTTC.